Below are 30 T cell receptor beta chains sequenced from a single sample in a study of T cell responses to AZD1222 COVID-19 vaccine. The method was immunoSEQ multiplex PCR; TCRdb's version includes in-frame clones alone and lacks a portion of them. The sample lists about 210,000 clones, 90% to 95% occurring once. The source material was peripheral blood, sampled 28 days after the second dose of the MenACWY control vaccine. These receptors originate from an adult who received the MenACWY meningococcal vaccine as a control.

This clone showed up just once. This chain links TRBV29-1 with TRBJ1-3, with no clear D. V shed 6 bases and J shed 0 bases, with 12 bases lying between them. CDR1 is SQVTM, CDR2 ANQGSEA, per germline. The length of the CDR3 is 14 residues. CDR3 sequence reads: CSVSSVASGNTIYF. The CDR3 DNA reads as TGCAGCGTCTCCTCGGTCGCCTCTGGAAACACCATATATTTT.

The V call is TRBV6-5, the J call TRBJ2-7, with 8 bases aligning to TRBD1. This CDR3 has 15 amino acids. The germline V gene encodes CDR1 MNHEY and CDR2 SVGAGI. V dropped 7 bases and J dropped 2; count of bases not matched to a gene: 10. The CDR3 DNA is TGTGCCAGCAAGGTGAGCCCGACAGGGGCCTACGAGCAGTACTTC. It is translated as CASKVSPTGAYEQYF.

Written as DNA, the CDR3 is TGTGCCAGTAGTATAGGAGACAGCATCTACGAGCAGTACTTC. Its protein is CASSIGDSIYEQYF. The chain has TRBV19 and TRBJ2-7; D may be TRBD1 (5 bases). V gave up 1 base and J gave up 3 bases, with 10 bases separating them. The CDR3 is made up of 14 amino acids. From germline, CDR1 is LNHDA and CDR2 SQIVND (reference sequence).

This rearrangement joins TRBV24-1 to TRBJ1-1; a possible D gene is TRBD1 (5 bases). Germline lookup yields CDR1 KGHDR and CDR2 SFDVKD. This CDR3 is built from 13 residues. With 4 bases removed from V and 6 bases from J, the gap between germline ends came to 11 bases. This CDR3 is CATSDRDLSEAFF. CDR3 DNA sequence: TGTGCCACCAGTGACCGGGACCTGTCTGAAGCTTTCTTT.

Note on this clone: Other nucleotide sequences from this sample produce the same CDR3. The chain joins TRBV27 to TRBJ2-7; the D is unclear. Between the trimmed V and J ends, which lost 3 bases and 0 bases, there was a span of 6 bases. The CDR3 sequence is 13 residues long. The germline CDR1 and CDR2 sequences are MNHEY and SMNVEV (reference sequence). The CDR3 sequence is CASSLGGSYEQYF. CDR3 bases: TGTGCCAGCAGTTTGGGTGGCTCCTACGAGCAGTACTTC.

This sequence joins TRBV19 and TRBJ2-7, with D perhaps TRBD2 (6 bases). The CDR3 contains 15 residues. In germline, CDR1 is LNHDA, CDR2 SQIVND (reference sequence). The ends were cut back, 6 bases at V and 2 bases at J, with 17 bases in the middle. The CDR3 sequence: CASSPLGGTPYEQYF. The CDR3, as DNA: TGTGCCAGTAGCCCCCTCGGGGGTACCCCCTACGAGCAGTACTTC.

A single count supports this clone. The J gene is TRBJ2-7, the V gene TRBV27; maybe TRBD1 (6 bases). The germline CDR1 and CDR2 sequences are MNHEY and SMNVEV (reference sequence). The CDR3 extends over 14 amino acids. V gave up 6 bases and J gave up 5 bases, with 17 bases separating them. The chain's CDR3 is CASSNSGQHNEQYF. For the CDR3, the DNA is TGTGCCAGCAGCAACTCAGGACAGCACAACGAGCAGTACTTC.

V usage is TRBV9 and J usage is TRBJ1-6; tentatively, D is TRBD1 (6 bases). Germline CDR1 is SGDLS and CDR2 is YYNGEE. V lost 0 bases, J lost 7 bases, and 11 bases lay in between. CDR3 length equals 15 residues. The CDR3 is CASSVEGGKNSPLHF. The DNA of the CDR3 is TGTGCCAGCAGCGTAGAGGGGGGGAAGAATTCACCCCTCCACTTT. Full variable domain (missing parts from reference TRBV9 and TRBJ1-6): DSGVTQTPKHLITATGQRVTLRCSPRSGDLSVYWYQQSLDQGLQFLIQYYNGEERAKGNILERFSAQQFPDLHSELNLSSLELGDSALYFCASSVEGGKNSPLHFGNGTRLTVT.

V usage is TRBV19 and J usage is TRBJ1-1; 7 positions agree with TRBD1. CDR1 is LNHDA and CDR2 is SQIVND in the germline V gene (reference sequence). The CDR3 has 16 amino acids. The ends lost 1 base at V and 0 bases at J; junction bases unmatched: 5. The CDR3 is CASSIARTGMNTEAFF. CDR3 nucleotides: TGTGCCAGTAGTATAGCAAGGACAGGAATGAACACTGAAGCTTTCTTT.

This sequence joins TRBV19 and TRBJ1-3; D gene ambiguous. V shed 6 bases and J shed 2 bases, with 14 bases lying between them. Germline CDR1 LNHDA, CDR2 SQIVND (reference sequence). This CDR3 has 15 residues. This CDR3 is CASRPLWEPGNTIYF. The CDR3 coding sequence is TGTGCCAGTAGACCCCTATGGGAACCTGGAAACACCATATATTTT.

The chain carries TRBV30 and TRBJ1-1, with D maybe TRBD1 (5 bases). Per germline, CDR1 GTSNPN and CDR2 SVGIG (reference sequence). Trimming cost V 0 bases and J 1 base, with 9 bases left between them. This CDR3 has 14 residues. The CDR3 nucleotides read TGTGCCTGGAGTGTACTCAGGGAGAACACTGAAGCTTTCTTT. Its protein product is CAWSVLRENTEAFF.

The rearrangement joins TRBV7-2 to TRBJ1-2; the D gene is possibly TRBD1 (5 bases). Trimming shortened V by 1 base and J by 3 bases, and 12 bases separated the two germline ends. In germline, CDR1 is SGHTA, CDR2 FQGNSA. The CDR3 sequence is 15 residues long. The CDR3 protein is CASSLVGQGDYGYTF. CDR3 DNA sequence: TGTGCCAGCAGCTTAGTGGGGCAGGGTGACTATGGCTACACCTTC.

The chain combines TRBV19 with TRBJ2-3; D might be TRBD1 (5 bases). This CDR3 has 15 residues. Trimming took 3 bases from V and 0 from J, leaving 10 bases between them. Per germline, CDR1 LNHDA and CDR2 SQIVND (reference sequence). The CDR3: CASSIRQPSTDTQYF. DNA of the CDR3: TGTGCCAGTAGTATCCGACAGCCTAGCACAGATACGCAGTATTTT.

The chain is built from TRBV5-6 and TRBJ2-7, with D hard to call. Trimming took 7 bases from V and 1 from J, leaving 9 bases between them. The germline V gene has CDR1 SGHDT and CDR2 YYEEEE. CDR3 length equals 12 residues. In DNA form, the CDR3 reads TGTGCCAGCTGCGACGGTTCCTACGAGCAGTACTTC. Amino acid sequence: CASCDGSYEQYF. The whole variable domain, remainder taken from reference TRBV5-6 and TRBJ2-7, is DAGVTQSPTHLIKTRGQQVTLRCSPKSGHDTVSWYQQALGQGPQFIFQYYEEEERQRGNFPDRFSGHQFPNYSSELNVNALLLGDSALYLCASCDGSYEQYFGPGTRLTVT.

The chain's CDR3 is CASSTRDTYYEQYF. The CDR3 DNA reads TGTGCCAGCAGTACCCGGGACACATACTACGAGCAGTACTTC. The V and J genes are TRBV28 and TRBJ2-7, with D tentatively TRBD1 (6 bases). This CDR3 is built from 14 residues. V shed 5 bases and J shed 3 bases, with 14 bases lying between them. Germline V gene data show CDR1 as MDHEN and CDR2 as SYDVKM.

The chain links TRBV5-1 to TRBJ2-1, with TRBD1 identical over 12 bases. The V gene end was trimmed by 3 bases and the J gene end by 9 bases; junction bases not matched to a gene: 4. This CDR3 is built from 14 residues. Germline V gene data show CDR1 as SGHRS and CDR2 as YFSETQ. CDR3 nucleotides: TGCGCCAGCAGCTCCGGGACAGGGGGCACTGAGCAGTTCTTC. Its protein is CASSSGTGGTEQFF. Full variable domain (remainder filled in from reference TRBV5-1 and TRBJ2-1): KAGVTQTPRYLIKTRGQQVTLSCSPISGHRSVSWYQQTPGQGLQFLFEYFSETQRNKGNFPGRFSGRQFSNSRSEMNVSTLELGDSALYLCASSSGTGGTEQFFGPGTRLTVL.

The rearrangement joins TRBV29-1 to TRBJ1-1; D ambiguous. Germline CDR1 reads SQVTM; CDR2 reads ANQGSEA. V gave up 4 bases and J gave up 1 base, with 13 bases separating them. The CDR3 totals 14 residues. This chain's CDR3 is CSVVLRQTNTEAFF. CDR3 DNA: TGCAGCGTTGTATTGCGGCAGACGAACACTGAAGCTTTCTTT.

The chain links TRBV7-2 to TRBJ2-3, with D perhaps matching TRBD2 (6 bases). From germline, CDR1 is SGHTA and CDR2 FQGNSA. Deletions cut 0 bases from V and 4 bases from J, with 11 bases between. The CDR3 consists of 15 residues. The CDR3 DNA reads TGTGCCAGCAGCTTAGCGGGGGGAGTCGCAGATACGCAGTATTTT. Its translation is CASSLAGGVADTQYF.

V and J are TRBV5-1 and TRBJ1-1; D not certain. Germline loops: CDR1 SGHRS, CDR2 YFSETQ. CDR3 length equals 14 residues. The germline V and J ends were trimmed by 4 bases and 2 bases, with 12 bases remaining between them. The CDR3 here is CASSPPSTNTEAFF. DNA for the CDR3: TGCGCCAGCAGCCCGCCAAGTACTAACACTGAAGCTTTCTTT.

J is TRBJ2-6 and V is TRBV2, with 8 bases fitting TRBD2. The germline V gene has CDR1 SNHLY and CDR2 FYNNEI. The CDR3 has 17 residues. The V segment lost 5 bases and the J segment 1 base; nucleotides outside the gene matches: 7. The CDR3 DNA is TGTGCCAGCAGTCCCCGGACTAGCTCGTCTGGGGCCAACGTCCTGACTTTC. This gives the protein CASSPRTSSSGANVLTF.

This clone came up once. The J gene is TRBJ1-4, the V gene TRBV6-5; possible D gene TRBD1, 5 bases. The V end lost 5 bases, the J end lost 2 bases, and 12 bases lay between the germline ends. CDR1 and CDR2 (germline): MNHEY, SVGAGI. The CDR3 length is 15 residues. The CDR3 DNA reads TGTGCCAGCAGTCCCTCGTGGGACACTAATGAAAAACTGTTTTTT. It specifies CASSPSWDTNEKLFF.

In this sample, this clone turned up once. The rearrangement links TRBV14 to TRBJ2-3, with 7 nucleotides matching TRBD2. Germline assignment: CDR1 SGHDN and CDR2 FVKESK. This CDR3 spans 16 amino acids. V was clipped by 4 bases and J by 2 bases; unmatched bases: 9. The CDR3, as DNA: TGTGCCAGCAGCCCTGTATTGCGGGAGATCACAGATACGCAGTATTTT. Translating gives CASSPVLREITDTQYF.

This clone was counted a few times. The chain employs TRBV7-9 and TRBJ2-1; 7 bases line up with TRBD2. This CDR3 is 17 amino acids long. Germline lookup yields CDR1 SEHNR and CDR2 FQNEAQ (reference sequence). Trimming removed 1 base from V and 3 bases from J; junction bases left unmatched: 9. CDR3: CASSLVPAGNIYNEQFF. The CDR3 coding sequence is TGTGCCAGCAGCTTAGTCCCAGCGGGGAATATCTACAATGAGCAGTTCTTC.

A note on this clone: Its ends do not fully match the called genes, so a read error is possible. This chain joins TRBV2 and TRBJ2-1, with 7 bases aligning to TRBD1. Germline V CDR1 and CDR2: SNHLY, FYNNEI. This CDR3 has 12 amino acids. CDR3 in DNA: TGTGCCGGCAGGACAGGTTTGCGGGAGCAGTTCTTC. Its translation: CAGRTGLREQFF.

The J gene is TRBJ1-4, the V gene TRBV9, with D possibly being TRBD1 (5 bases). The CDR3 consists of 14 residues. Germline CDR1 SGDLS, CDR2 YYNGEE. Trimming took off 3 bases at V and 2 bases at J, with 8 bases between the two ends. The CDR3 sequence is CASSGGDTNEKLFF. DNA for the CDR3: TGTGCCAGCAGCGGGGGGGACACTAATGAAAAACTGTTTTTT. Variable domain in full (rest from reference TRBV9 and TRBJ1-4): DSGVTQTPKHLITATGQRVTLRCSPRSGDLSVYWYQQSLDQGLQFLIQYYNGEERAKGNILERFSAQQFPDLHSELNLSSLELGDSALYFCASSGGDTNEKLFFGSGTQLSVL.

The rearrangement joins TRBV5-1 to TRBJ2-2; D is perhaps TRBD2 (5 bases). This CDR3 has 15 amino acids. The V gene lost 1 base and the J gene lost 4 bases, with 11 bases spanning the gap. Germline V gene data show CDR1 as SGHRS and CDR2 as YFSETQ. CDR3 loop: CASSLRGSGTGELFF. The DNA for the CDR3 is TGCGCCAGCAGCTTGCGCGGGTCGGGCACCGGGGAGCTGTTTTTT.

V and J are TRBV4-3 and TRBJ1-1, with D perhaps TRBD1 (5 bases). The CDR3 is made up of 16 amino acids. The ends were cut back, 0 bases at V and 1 base at J, with 12 bases in the middle. CDR1 and CDR2 from the germline V gene are LGHNA and YSLEER. CDR3 region: CASSQEGGTQNTEAFF. CDR3 coding DNA: TGCGCCAGCAGCCAAGAGGGCGGGACTCAGAACACTGAAGCTTTCTTT.

CDR3 bases: TGTGCCAGCAGTTTATCTGCCTACGAGCAGTACTTC. Translation: CASSLSAYEQYF. The chain is built from TRBV28 and TRBJ2-7; D gene ambiguous. V lost 1 base and J 2 bases, leaving 3 bases between the germline ends. The CDR3 runs 12 residues. CDR1 is MDHEN, CDR2 SYDVKM, per germline.

This sequence joins TRBV21-1 and TRBJ2-6. TRBV21-1 is labeled a pseudogene. CDR3 size: 14 residues. CDR3 nucleotide sequence: TGTGCCAGCAGCACCTTGCCTGGGGCCAACGTCCTGACTTTC. Protein product: CASSTLPGANVLTF.

The V and J genes are TRBV7-3 and TRBJ1-2; possible D gene TRBD1, 5 bases. V lost 6 bases, J lost 0 bases, and 14 bases lay in between. Germline V gene sequence: CDR1 SGHTA, CDR2 FQGTGA. This CDR3 comprises 15 residues. The CDR3 region is CASSPRGGPNYGYTF. As DNA, the CDR3 is TGTGCCAGCAGTCCTAGGGGAGGGCCTAACTATGGCTACACCTTC. Together with reference TRBV7-3 and TRBJ1-2, the CDR3 gives the full variable domain: GAGVSQTPSNKVTEKGKYVELRCDPISGHTALYWYRQSLGQGPEFLIYFQGTGAADDSGLPNDRFFAVRPEGSVSTLKIQRTERGDSAVYLCASSPRGGPNYGYTFGSGTRLTVV.